The sequence of this T cell receptor (beta chain) was determined in a study of T cells in Graves' hyperthyroidism and ophthalmopathy (dated by TCRdb to between 2018 and 2020). Broadly, across the study: Peripheral blood was sampled at the time of initial diagnosis, prior to any treatment. The roughly 100 discovery patients were divided at random into training and test sets in a 7:3 ratio. Prospective prediction of ophthalmopathy was tested in an independent validation cohort of fewer than 20 hyperthyroidism patients and 15 to 17 patients who later progressed to ophthalmopathy. TCR V-J signatures able to tell the groups apart were searched for in a discovery cohort of 100 patients, of whom approximately 40 had Graves' ophthalmopathy and roughly 57 had stable Graves' hyperthyroidism. The study also compared thyroid tissue and blood T-cell repertoires from about six Graves' hyperthyroidism patients. The paper describes TCR Vbeta CDR3 sequencing of 130 to 150 peripheral blood samples, made up of 40 to 45 ophthalmopathy patients, 70 to 80 hyperthyroidism patients and 17 progressor patients. Once sampling was done, hyperthyroidism patients were given methimazole at a starting dose of 30 mg daily, whereas ophthalmopathy patients were given high-dose intravenous methylprednisolone. On the study overall, not on this receptor specifically: Most expanded thyroid clonotypes (frequency above 0.001) were also found in blood, which suggests that blood repertoires may mirror thyroid immune responses. No statistical method was used to fix the sample size in advance, and group allocation was not hidden from the investigators. In validation, progression to ophthalmopathy was predicted by the model with 70% to 71% sensitivity and nearly 75% specificity, a median of about 6.8 months before onset. A 13 V-J signature model separated ophthalmopathy from stable hyperthyroidism, with around 90% sensitivity and roughly 81% specificity in cross-validation and 80%/75% in testing.

The hyperthyroidism patients were between 18 and 65 years old and newly diagnosed, with a disease duration of less than 2 months. The study excluded patients with uncontrolled infections, other autoimmune diseases, pregnancy or lactation. Clinical symptoms, serum thyroxine and TRAb, thyroid ultrasound, and orbital computed tomography formed the basis for the diagnoses. Blood from progressor patients was collected at the time of first diagnosis with hyperthyroidism, before any ophthalmopathy symptoms had appeared. PBMCs were separated from roughly 9.3 ml of fresh peripheral blood using Ficoll-Paque density gradient centrifugation. Patients classed as progressors first received a Graves' hyperthyroidism diagnosis and then went on to develop ophthalmopathy during follow-up. Trizol reagent was used to extract total RNA, and RNA quality was then checked on an Agilent 2100 Bioanalyzer. The germline V and J ends show losses of 2 bases and 5 bases respectively, and no gene match explains 11 bases of the junction. Based on the germline V gene (reference sequence), the CDR1 and CDR2 sequences are MNHNY and SVGAGI. The CDR3 covers 17 residues, taking in both the cysteine and the phenylalanine. Left in the record is the CDR3 DNA by itself, 51 bases read in frame from the first base.

As to this clonotype: Its recognized antigen is unknown. Base quality data are lacking; no much larger clone is found one base away.

The TCR beta CDR3 regions were amplified from RNA transcripts. A first-round RT-PCR of the TCR CDR3 used the HTBI primer set with the Qiagen OneStep RT-PCR kit. The libraries were constructed in a second round of multiplex PCR and then size-selected and purified. Paired-end sequencing of the libraries was performed with 100 bp reads on an Illumina HiSeq2000. The authors processed their data as follows. SOAPnuke was used to process the raw data, throwing out any read that contained adapters or uncalled bases, had a mean Phred below 15, or lacked an exact constant-primer or identifier match. High-quality paired reads were merged using COPE v1.2.5, and each unique nucleotide sequence was defined as a clonotype. Clonotypes were aligned to IMGT TRBV, TRBD and TRBJ reference segments using MiTCR v1.1. The analysis was restricted to V-J combinations with a frequency above 0.0001, which together covered 99.2% of the repertoires. The TCS score was defined as F50 (clonal expansion) divided by E x V (chaos), with BLOSUM62-based TCRdist calculated between CDR3 peptides within each V-J. Welch's t-statistics and random forest reduced roughly 530 V-J features to about 12, which were used in a naive Bayes classifier (R e1071). Starting from the raw public reads, TCRdb applied fastp trimming at Q25, assembled clones with MiXCR and retained in-frame beta chains. Every entry covers one CDR3 protein and lists the most common genes and DNA from its rows. The V and J calls come from TCRdb's annotation, not from the publication. For this sample there are approximately 360,000 distinct CDR3 sequences; around 16% appear just once. In total, the top ten clones hold around a quarter of the sample.

This TCR was recovered from a woman aged 18-29 years with Graves' hyperthyroidism that later progressed to Graves' ophthalmopathy. The sample consisted of blood. The sequence joins TRBV6-6 to TRBJ1-1, with 10 junctional bases fitting TRBD1. For the CDR3, the sequence is CASSYRTTGGGSTEAFF. The nucleotide sequence reads as follows: TGTGCCAGCAGTTACAGGACGACAGGGGGCGGTTCGACTGAAGCTTTCTTT.